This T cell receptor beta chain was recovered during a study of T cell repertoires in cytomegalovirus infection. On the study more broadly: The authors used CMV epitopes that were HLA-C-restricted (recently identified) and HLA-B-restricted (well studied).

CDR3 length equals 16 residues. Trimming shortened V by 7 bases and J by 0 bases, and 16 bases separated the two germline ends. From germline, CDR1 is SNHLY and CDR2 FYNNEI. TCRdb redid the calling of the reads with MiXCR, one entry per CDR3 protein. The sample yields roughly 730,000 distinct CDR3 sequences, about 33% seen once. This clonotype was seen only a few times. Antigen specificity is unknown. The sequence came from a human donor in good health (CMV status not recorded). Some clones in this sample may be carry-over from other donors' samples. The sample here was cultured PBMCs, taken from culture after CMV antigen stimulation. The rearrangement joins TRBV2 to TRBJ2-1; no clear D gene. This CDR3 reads CASKSSPSSSYNEQFF. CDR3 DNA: TGTGCCAGCAAAAGCAGCCCGTCCAGCTCCTACAATGAGCAGTTCTTC.